This T cell receptor beta chain was identified in a study of blood T cell repertoires in COVID-19 (dated by TCRdb to about 2020). Study-level background: Samples from collaborators originated in the United States, Italy and Spain and spanned both the acute and convalescent phases of COVID-19. HLA class I and class II types, where available, came from metadata supplied by the sample provider rather than from assay-based typing. The material from the prospective study consisted of cDNA or gDNA derived from T cells, B-cell-depleted T cells, or PBMCs. The repertoires were released in a freely available public database meant as a resource for research on the immune response to SARS-CoV-2. The samples were drawn from two sources: the first 160 participants of the ongoing ImmuneRACE study, and about 1,300 subjects contributed by 6 global collaborators. Sample metadata almost always included a de-identified subject ID, COVID-19 status, age in years and sex. Subjects who had been exposed to COVID-19, were actively infected with it, or had recovered from it provided the deeply sampled blood TCRbeta repertoires that made up the dataset.

Whole blood was collected in K2EDTA tubes by collaborating institutions according to the institutions' own protocols. For TCRbeta analysis, collaborators shipped samples in one of three forms: frozen whole blood, isolated PBMCs, or DNA extracted from either of those sample types. TCRbeta CDR3 regions were amplified from genomic DNA by means of the immunoSEQ Assay, a bias-controlled multiplex PCR. Regarding the original processing steps: Within the assay, amplification of reference gene primers was used to estimate how many nucleated cells each sample contained. To quantify the absolute abundance of each unique TCRbeta CDR3 rearrangement, sequence reads were collapsed and filtered. Productive Simpson clonality was computed per sample as the square root of Simpson's diversity index over productive rearrangements. TCRdb limited this immuneACCESS table to in-frame rearrangements with V and J called. A share of clones is missing; checked studies link under half to unresolved V genes, and the rest is unexplained. V and J calls plus clone size are reproduced from that table; the DNA served to infer D and trimming. For this sample there are approximately 230,000 clones; about 85% appear just once. The top ten clonotypes cover about 20% of the sample.

As regards this clone: Its specific antigen is unknown. It has no much larger one-base neighbor in the sample; base qualities were not kept.

The germline V gene (reference sequence) yields LNHDA for CDR1 and SQIVND for CDR2. V trim: 6 bases; J trim: 3 bases; unmatched bases: 8. Its CDR3 holds 15 amino acids, cysteine through phenylalanine. Just CDR3 DNA is preserved here, 45 bases in frame from base 1. The paper as a whole reports these results and caveats: Clinical and demographic metadata were provided uncurated, with the amount varying by source and participant.

The V and J genes are TRBV19 and TRBJ1-1, and 9 bases in between align with TRBD1. Sequencing used peripheral blood. The source of this sequence is a man aged 25 to 45 with active or convalescent COVID-19. The DNA reads TGTGCCAGTAGCCCGGGACAGGGTGGGGACACTGAAGCTTTCTTT. Its product reads: CASSPGQGGDTEAFF.